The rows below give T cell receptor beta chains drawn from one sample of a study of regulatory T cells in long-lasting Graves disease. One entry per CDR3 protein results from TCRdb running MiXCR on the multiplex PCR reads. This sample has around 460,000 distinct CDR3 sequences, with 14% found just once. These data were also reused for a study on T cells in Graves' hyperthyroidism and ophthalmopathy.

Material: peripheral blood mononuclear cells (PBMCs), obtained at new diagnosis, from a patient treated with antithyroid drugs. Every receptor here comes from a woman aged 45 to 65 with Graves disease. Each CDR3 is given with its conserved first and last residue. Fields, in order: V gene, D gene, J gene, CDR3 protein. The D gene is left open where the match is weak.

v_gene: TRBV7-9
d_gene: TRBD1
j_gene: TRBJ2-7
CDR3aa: CASSLGGQGRYEQYF

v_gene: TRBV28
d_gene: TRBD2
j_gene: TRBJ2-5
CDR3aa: CASSLPRTSGRPQETQYF

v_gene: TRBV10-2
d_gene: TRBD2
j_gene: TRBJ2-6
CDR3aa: CASSGGGGPWAGANVLTF

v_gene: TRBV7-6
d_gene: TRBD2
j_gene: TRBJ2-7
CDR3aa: CASRPLAGSYEQYF

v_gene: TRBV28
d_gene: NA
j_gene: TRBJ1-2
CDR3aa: CASSSPAPGYGYTF

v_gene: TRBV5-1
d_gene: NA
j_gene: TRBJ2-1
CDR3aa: CASSLAGSSINEQFF

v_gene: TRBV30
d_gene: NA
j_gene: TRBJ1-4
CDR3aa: CAWSARLSTNEKLFF

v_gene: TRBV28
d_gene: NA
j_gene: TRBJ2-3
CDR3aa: CASSLSAPGYTQYF

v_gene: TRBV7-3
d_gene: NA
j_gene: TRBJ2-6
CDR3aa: CASSPRGDSGANVLTF

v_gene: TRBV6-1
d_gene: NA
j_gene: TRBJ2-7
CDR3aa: CASSTGLPSYEQYF

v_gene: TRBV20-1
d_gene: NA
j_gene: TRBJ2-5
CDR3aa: CSAIPAKGETQYF

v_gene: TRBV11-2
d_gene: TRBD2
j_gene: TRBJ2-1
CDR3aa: CASSVEREGHIEQFF

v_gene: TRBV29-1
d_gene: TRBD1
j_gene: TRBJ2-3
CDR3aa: CSVKDRGPGDTQYF

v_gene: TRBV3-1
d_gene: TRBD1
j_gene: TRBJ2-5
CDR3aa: CASSQATGAWETQYF

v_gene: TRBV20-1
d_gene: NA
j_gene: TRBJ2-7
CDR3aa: CSARDLTSRSGFEQYF

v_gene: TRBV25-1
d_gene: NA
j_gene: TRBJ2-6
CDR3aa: CASSDSRVSGANVLTF

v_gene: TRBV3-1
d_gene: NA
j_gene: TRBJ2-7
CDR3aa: CASSQDGFRGGSYEQYF

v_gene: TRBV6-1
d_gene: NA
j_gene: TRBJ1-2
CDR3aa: CASSITGSAYGYTF

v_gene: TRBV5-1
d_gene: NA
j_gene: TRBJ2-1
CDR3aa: CASSSGSVVWFHEQFF

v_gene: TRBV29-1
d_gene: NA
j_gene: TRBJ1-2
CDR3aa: CSVEVRGATGYTF

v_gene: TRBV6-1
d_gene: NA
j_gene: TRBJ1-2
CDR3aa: CASSALRGVDGYTF

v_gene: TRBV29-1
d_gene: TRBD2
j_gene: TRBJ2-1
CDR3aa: CSVEGLAGGHNEQFF

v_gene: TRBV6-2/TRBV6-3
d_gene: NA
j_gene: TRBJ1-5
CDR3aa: CASSYSKVQPQHF

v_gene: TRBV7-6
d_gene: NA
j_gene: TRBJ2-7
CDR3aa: CASSSGLPSSYEQYF

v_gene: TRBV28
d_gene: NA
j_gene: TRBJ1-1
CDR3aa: CASSLAGGGGTEAFF

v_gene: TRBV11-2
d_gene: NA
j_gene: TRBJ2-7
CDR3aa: CASSFRGEQYF

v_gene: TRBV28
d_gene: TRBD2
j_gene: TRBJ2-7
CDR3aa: CASSITSGIRYEQYF

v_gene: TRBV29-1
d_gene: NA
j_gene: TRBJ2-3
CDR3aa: CSVEDTRLRDTQYF

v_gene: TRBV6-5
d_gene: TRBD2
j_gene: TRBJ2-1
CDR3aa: CASSYLGGSRHNEQFF

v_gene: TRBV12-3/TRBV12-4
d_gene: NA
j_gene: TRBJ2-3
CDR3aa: CASSFDLRPDTQYF

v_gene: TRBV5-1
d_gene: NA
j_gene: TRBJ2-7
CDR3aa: CASSLVGTTAYEQYF

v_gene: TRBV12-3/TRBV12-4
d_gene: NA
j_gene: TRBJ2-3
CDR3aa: CASSYLVRTDTQYF

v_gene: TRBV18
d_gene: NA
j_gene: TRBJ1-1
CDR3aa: CASSLASPGTEGAFF

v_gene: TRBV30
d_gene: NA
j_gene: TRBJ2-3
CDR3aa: CATPLGGRDTQYF

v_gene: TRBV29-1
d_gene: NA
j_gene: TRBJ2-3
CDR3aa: CSVAWVDTDTQYF

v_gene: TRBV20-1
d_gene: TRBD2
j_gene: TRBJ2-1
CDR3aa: CSARDQETSGTYNEQFF

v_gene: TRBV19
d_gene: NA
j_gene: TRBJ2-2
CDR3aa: CASSIAGANTGELFF

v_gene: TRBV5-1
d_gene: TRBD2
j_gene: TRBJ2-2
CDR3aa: CASRVGLAGGRNTGELFF

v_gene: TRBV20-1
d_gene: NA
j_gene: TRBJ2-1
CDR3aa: CSTRGGSPYNEQFF

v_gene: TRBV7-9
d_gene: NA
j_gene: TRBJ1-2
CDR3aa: CASSAQGSSYGYTF

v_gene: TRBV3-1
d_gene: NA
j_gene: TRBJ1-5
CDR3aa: CASPHCVPSNQPQHF

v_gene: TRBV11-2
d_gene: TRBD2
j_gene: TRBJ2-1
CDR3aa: CASSSRRASGSNEQFF

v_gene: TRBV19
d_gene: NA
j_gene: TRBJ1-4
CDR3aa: CASSIWTRDEKLFF

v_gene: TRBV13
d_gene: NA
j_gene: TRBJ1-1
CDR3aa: CASSSPGENTEAFF

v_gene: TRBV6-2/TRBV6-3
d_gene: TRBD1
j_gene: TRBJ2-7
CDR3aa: CASRRQGLDEQYF

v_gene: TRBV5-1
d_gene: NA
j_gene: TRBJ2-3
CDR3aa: CASSLATDFPADTQYF

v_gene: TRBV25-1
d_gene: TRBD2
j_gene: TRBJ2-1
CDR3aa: CASSGIASGSEQFF

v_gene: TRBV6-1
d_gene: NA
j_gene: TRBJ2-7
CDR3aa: CASSRDNNYEQYF

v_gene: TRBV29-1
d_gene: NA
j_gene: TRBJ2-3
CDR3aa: CSARSPSRSTDTQYF

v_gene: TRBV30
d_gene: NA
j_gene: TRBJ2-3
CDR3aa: CAWSERAGDTQYF

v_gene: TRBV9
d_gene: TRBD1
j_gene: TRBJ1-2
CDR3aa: CASSPWTGGTSYGYTF

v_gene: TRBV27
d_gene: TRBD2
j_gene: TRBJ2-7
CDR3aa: CASSLWPRREEYEQYF

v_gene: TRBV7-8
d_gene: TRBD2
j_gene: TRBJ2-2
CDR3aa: CASSLATGRLAKNTGELFF

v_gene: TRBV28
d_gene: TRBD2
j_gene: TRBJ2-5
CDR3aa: CAGTIAGEGEETQYF

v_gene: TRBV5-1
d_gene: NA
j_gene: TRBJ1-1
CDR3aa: CASSLDGKNTEAFF

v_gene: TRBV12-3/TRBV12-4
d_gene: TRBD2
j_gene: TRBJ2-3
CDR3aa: CATGLAGSTDTQYF

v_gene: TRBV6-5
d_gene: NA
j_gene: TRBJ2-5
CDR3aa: CASSYDFWGRETQYF

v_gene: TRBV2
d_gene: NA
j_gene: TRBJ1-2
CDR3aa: CASSELYGYTF